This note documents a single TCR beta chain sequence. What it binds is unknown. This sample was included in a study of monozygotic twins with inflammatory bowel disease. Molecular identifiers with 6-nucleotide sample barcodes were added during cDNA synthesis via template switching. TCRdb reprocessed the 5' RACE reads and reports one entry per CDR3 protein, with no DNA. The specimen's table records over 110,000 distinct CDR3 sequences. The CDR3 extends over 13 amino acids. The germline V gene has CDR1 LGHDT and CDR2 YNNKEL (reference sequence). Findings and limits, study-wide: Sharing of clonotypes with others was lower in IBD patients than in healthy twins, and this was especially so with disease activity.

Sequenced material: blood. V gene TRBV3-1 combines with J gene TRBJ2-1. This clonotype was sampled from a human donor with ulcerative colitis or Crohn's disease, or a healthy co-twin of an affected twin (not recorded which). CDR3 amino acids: CASSQAWAGEQFF.